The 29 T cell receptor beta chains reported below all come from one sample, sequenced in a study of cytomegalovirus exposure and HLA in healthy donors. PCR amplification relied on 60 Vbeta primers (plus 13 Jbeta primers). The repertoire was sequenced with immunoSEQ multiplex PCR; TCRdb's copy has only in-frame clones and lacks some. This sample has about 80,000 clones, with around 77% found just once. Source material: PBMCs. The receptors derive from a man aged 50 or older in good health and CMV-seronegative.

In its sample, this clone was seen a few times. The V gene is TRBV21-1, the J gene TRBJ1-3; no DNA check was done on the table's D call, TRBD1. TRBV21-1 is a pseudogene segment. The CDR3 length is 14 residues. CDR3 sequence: CASSKRTTAATIYF. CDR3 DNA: TGTGCCAGCAGCAAAAGGACAACCGCCGCCACCATATATTTT.

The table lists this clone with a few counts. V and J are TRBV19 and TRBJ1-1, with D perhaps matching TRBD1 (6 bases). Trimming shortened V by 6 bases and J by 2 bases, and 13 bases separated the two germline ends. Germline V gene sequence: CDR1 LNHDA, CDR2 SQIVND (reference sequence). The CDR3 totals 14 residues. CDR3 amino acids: CASSPGHLNTEAFF. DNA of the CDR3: TGTGCCAGTAGCCCGGGACACCTAAACACTGAAGCTTTCTTT.

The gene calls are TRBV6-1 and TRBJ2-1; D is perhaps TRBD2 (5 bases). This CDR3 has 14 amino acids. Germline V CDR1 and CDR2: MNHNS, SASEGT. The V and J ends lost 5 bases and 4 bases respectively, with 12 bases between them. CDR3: CASSPSRLYNEQFF. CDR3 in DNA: TGTGCCAGCAGTCCTAGCCGGCTTTACAATGAGCAGTTCTTC.

The CDR3 coding sequence is TGTGCCTCAAATGCGTGGGGCAGGGGAGAGGAGACCCAGTACTTC. Protein product: CASNAWGRGEETQYF. The chain is built from TRBV30 and TRBJ2-5; possibly TRBD1 for D (6 bases). V lost 7 bases to trimming and J lost 5 bases, with 23 bases between them. Germline assignment: CDR1 GTSNPN and CDR2 SVGIG (reference sequence). This CDR3 comprises 15 residues. Looking up the rest from reference TRBV30 and TRBJ2-5 gives the full variable domain: SQTIHQWPATLVQPVGSPLSLECTVEGTSNPNLYWYRQAAGRGLQLLFYSVGIGQISSEVPQNLSASRPQDRQFILSSKKLLLSDSGFYLCASNAWGRGEETQYFGPGTRLLVL.

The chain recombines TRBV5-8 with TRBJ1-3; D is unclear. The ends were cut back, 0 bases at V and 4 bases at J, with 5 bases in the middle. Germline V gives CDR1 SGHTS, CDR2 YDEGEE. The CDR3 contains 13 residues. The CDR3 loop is CASSLAGGNTIYF. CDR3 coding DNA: TGTGCCAGCAGCTTGGCCGGGGGAAACACCATATATTTT.

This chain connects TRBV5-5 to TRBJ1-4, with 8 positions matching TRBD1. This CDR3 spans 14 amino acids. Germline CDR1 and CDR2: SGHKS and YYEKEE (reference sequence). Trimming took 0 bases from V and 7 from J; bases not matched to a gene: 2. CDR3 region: CASSLGTGSEKLFF. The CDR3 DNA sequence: TGTGCCAGCAGCTTGGGGACAGGGAGTGAAAAACTGTTTTTT. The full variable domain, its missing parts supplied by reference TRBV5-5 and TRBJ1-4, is DAGVTQSPTHLIKTRGQQVTLRCSPISGHKSVSWYQQVLGQGPQFIFQYYEKEERGRGNFPDRFSARQFPNYSSELNVNALLLGDSALYLCASSLGTGSEKLFFGSGTQLSVL.

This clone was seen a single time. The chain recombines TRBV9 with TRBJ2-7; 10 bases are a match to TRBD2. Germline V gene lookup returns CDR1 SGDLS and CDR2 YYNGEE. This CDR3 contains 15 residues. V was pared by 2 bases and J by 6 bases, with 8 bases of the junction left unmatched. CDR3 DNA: TGTGCCAGCAGCGTGGCGGGGGGACTAGCGCCCGAGCAGTACTTC. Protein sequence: CASSVAGGLAPEQYF.

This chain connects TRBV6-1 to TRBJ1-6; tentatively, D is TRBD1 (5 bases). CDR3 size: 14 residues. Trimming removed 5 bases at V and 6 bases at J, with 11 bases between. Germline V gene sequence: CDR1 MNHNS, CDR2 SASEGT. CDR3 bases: TGTGCCAGCAGTTTCAGGGAAGGTAATTCACCCCTCCACTTT. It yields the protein CASSFREGNSPLHF.

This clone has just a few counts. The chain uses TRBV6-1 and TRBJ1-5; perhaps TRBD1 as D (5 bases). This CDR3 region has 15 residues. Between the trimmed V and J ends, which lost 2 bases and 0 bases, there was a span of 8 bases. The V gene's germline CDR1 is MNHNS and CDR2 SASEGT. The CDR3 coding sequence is TGTGCCAGCAGTGAACTGGACAATAGCAATCAGCCCCAGCATTTT. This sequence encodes CASSELDNSNQPQHF.

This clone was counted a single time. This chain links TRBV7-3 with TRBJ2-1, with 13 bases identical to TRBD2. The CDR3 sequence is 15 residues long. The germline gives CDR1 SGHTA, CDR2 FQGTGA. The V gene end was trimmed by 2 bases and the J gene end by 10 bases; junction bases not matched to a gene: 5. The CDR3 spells CASSLGTSGAREQFF. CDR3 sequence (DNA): TGTGCCAGCAGCTTAGGGACTAGCGGGGCGAGGGAGCAGTTCTTC.

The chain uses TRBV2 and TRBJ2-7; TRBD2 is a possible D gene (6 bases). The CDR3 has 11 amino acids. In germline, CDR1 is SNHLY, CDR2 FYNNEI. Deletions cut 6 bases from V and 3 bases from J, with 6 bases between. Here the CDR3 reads CASRGGYEQYF. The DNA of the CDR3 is TGTGCCAGCAGGGGGGGCTACGAGCAGTACTTC.

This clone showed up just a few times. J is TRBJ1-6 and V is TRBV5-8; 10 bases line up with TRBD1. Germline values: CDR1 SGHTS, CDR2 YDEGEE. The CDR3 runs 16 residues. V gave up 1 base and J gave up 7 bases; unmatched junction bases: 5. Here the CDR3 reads CASSLMGQGKNSPLHF. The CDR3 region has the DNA TGTGCCAGCAGCTTGATGGGACAGGGGAAAAATTCACCCCTCCACTTT.

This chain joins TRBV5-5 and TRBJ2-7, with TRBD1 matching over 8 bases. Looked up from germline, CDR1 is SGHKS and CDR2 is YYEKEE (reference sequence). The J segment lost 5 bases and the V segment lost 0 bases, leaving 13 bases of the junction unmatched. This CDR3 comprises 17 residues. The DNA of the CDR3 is TGTGCCAGCAGCTTGGGCCCCAGGGGCAGGGGGCCTGACGAGCAGTACTTC. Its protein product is CASSLGPRGRGPDEQYF.

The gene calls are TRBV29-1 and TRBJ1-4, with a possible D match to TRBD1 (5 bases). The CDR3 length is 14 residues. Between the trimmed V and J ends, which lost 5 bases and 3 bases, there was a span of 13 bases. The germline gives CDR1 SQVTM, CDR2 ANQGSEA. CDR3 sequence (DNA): TGCAGCGTTTATTTCTGGGGGGCTAATGAAAAACTGTTTTTT. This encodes CSVYFWGANEKLFF.

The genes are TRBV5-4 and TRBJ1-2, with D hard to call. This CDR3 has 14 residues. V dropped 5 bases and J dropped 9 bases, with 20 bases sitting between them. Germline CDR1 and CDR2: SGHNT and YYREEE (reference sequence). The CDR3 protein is CASSSRGALSRYTF. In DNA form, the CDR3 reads TGTGCCAGCAGTTCCCGGGGAGCGCTGAGCCGCTACACCTTC.

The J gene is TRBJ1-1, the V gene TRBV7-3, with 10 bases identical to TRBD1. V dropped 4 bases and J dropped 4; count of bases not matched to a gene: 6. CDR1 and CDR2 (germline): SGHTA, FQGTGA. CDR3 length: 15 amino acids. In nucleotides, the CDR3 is TGTGCCAGCAGCTCTCCGGGACAGGGGACCACTGAAGCTTTCTTT. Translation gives CASSSPGQGTTEAFF.

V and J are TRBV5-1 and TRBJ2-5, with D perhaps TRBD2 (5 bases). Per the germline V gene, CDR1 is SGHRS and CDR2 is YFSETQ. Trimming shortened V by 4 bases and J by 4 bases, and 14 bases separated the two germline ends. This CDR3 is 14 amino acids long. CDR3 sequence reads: CASSRAEGRETQYF. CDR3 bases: TGCGCCAGCAGCAGGGCCGAGGGCAGAGAGACCCAGTACTTC.

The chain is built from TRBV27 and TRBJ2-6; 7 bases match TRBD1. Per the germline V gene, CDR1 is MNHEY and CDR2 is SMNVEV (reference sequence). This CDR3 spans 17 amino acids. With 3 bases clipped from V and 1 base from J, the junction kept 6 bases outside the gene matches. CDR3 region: CASSFRTGRSGANVLTF. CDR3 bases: TGTGCCAGCAGTTTTAGGACAGGAAGATCTGGGGCCAACGTCCTGACTTTC.

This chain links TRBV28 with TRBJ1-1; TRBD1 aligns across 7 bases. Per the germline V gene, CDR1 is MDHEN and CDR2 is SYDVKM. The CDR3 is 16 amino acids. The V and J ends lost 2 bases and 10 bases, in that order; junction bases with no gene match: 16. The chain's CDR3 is CASSLPTPGQQKAAFF. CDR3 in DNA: TGTGCCAGCAGTTTACCGACACCGGGACAGCAAAAAGCAGCTTTCTTT.

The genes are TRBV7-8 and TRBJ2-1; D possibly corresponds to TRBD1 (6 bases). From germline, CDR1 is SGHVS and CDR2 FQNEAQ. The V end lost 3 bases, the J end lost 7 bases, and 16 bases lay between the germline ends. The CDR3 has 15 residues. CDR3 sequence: CASSFNRAKENEQFF. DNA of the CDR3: TGTGCCAGCAGCTTCAACAGGGCGAAGGAAAATGAGCAGTTCTTC.

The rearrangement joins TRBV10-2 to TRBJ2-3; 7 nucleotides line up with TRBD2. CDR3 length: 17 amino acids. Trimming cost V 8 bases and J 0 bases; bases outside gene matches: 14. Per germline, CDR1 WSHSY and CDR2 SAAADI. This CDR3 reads CASASSSLAASTDTQYF. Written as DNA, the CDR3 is TGCGCCAGCGCATCCTCATCTCTAGCGGCAAGCACAGATACGCAGTATTTT.

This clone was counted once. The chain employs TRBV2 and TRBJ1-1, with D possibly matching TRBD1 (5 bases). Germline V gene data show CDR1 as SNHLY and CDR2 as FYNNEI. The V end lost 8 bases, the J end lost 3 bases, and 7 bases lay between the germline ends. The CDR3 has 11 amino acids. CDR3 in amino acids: CASVGHTEAFF. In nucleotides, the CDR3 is TGTGCCAGCGTGGGGCACACTGAAGCTTTCTTT.

This chain's CDR3 is CASSLQGVGYTF. In nucleotides, the CDR3 is TGTGCCAGCAGTCTCCAGGGTGTTGGCTACACCTTC. The chain joins TRBV28 to TRBJ1-2; D may be TRBD1 (5 bases). Germline lookup yields CDR1 MDHEN and CDR2 SYDVKM. This CDR3 comprises 12 residues. Trimming cost V 5 bases and J 7 bases, with 11 bases left between them.

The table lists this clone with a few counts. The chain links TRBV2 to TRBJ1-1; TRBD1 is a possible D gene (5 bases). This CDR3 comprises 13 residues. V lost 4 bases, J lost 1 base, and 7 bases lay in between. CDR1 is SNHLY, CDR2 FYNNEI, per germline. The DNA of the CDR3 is TGTGCCAGCAGTGCGCAGGGGAACACTGAAGCTTTCTTT. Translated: CASSAQGNTEAFF.

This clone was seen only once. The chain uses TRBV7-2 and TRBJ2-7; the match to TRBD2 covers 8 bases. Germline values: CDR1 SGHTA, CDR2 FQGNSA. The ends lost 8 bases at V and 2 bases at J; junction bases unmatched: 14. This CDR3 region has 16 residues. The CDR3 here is CASGSSPTSGTYEQYF. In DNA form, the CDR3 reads TGTGCCAGCGGATCCTCCCCAACTAGCGGTACCTACGAGCAGTACTTC.

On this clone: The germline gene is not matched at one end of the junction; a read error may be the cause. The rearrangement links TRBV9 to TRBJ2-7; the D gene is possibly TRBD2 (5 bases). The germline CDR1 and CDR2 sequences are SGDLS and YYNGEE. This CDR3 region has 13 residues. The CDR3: CASSVTISHEQYF. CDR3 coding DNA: TGTGCCAGCAGCGTGACTATCTCCCACGAGCAGTACTTC.

The CDR3 reads CASSYEAGTLREQYF. CDR3 DNA: TGTGCCAGCAGTTACGAAGCGGGGACCTTACGTGAGCAGTACTTC. This chain links TRBV6-5 with TRBJ2-7, with 7 nucleotides matching TRBD2. The CDR3 contains 15 residues. In germline, CDR1 is MNHEY, CDR2 SVGAGI. V was pared by 2 bases and J by 7 bases, with 11 bases of the junction left unmatched.

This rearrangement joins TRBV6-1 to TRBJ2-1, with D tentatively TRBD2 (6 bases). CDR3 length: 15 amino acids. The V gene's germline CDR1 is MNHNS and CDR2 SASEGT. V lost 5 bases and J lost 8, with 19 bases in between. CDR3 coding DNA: TGTGCCAGCAGTCTCTCCCCCTTGGGAGGATATGAGCAGTTCTTC. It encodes CASSLSPLGGYEQFF.

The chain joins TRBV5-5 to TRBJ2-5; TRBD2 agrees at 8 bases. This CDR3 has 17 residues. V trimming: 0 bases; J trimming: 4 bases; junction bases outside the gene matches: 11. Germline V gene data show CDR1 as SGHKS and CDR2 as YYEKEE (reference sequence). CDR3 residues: CASSLGRLAGQGETQYF. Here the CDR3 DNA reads TGTGCCAGCAGCTTGGGAAGGCTAGCGGGTCAGGGAGAGACCCAGTACTTC.